Listed here are 30 T cell receptor beta chains from one sample, sequenced in a study of blood T cell dynamics during melanoma immunotherapy. Produced via immunoSEQ multiplex PCR; TCRdb's table is partial and in-frame only. The sample carries 10,000 or so clones, roughly 86% recorded once. Regarding time point: pre-treatment baseline. Here the sequenced sample was blood, taken from a patient treated with checkpoint blockade. The receptors were sampled from a human donor with melanoma.

This clone has more than one count but fewer than ten. The rearrangement links TRBV25-1 to TRBJ1-2; a possible D gene is TRBD1 (6 bases). Per the germline V gene, CDR1 is MGHDK and CDR2 is SYGVNS. The CDR3 is 13 residues long. Trimming left V 6 bases short and J 8 bases short, with 16 bases between. CDR3 DNA: TGTGCCAGCAGCGGGAGGGGGTTTGGAGGCTACACCTTC. This codes for CASSGRGFGGYTF.

The chain links TRBV7-8 to TRBJ2-1, with D hard to call. The CDR3 is made up of 15 amino acids. Germline V gene lookup returns CDR1 SGHVS and CDR2 FQNEAQ. V was cut by 0 bases and J by 3 bases, with 9 bases left in between. CDR3 bases: TGTGCCAGCAGCTTAGCCCTGGACGGCTACAATGAGCAGTTCTTC. The encoded protein is CASSLALDGYNEQFF.

The rearrangement uses TRBV15 and TRBJ2-1; 10 nucleotides align to TRBD2. Per germline, CDR1 LNHNV and CDR2 YYDKDF (reference sequence). The CDR3 has 14 residues. V lost 8 bases, J lost 8 bases, and 9 bases stayed unmatched. For the CDR3, the DNA is TGTGCCACCGCCAGCGGGGGGGAAGTAGATGAGCAGTTCTTC. Translated, it gives CATASGGEVDEQFF.

The rearrangement links TRBV11-2 to TRBJ1-1; D gene ambiguous. This CDR3 has 16 residues. Germline loops: CDR1 SGHAT, CDR2 FQNNGV. V lost 4 bases and J 0 bases, leaving 15 bases between the germline ends. CDR3 in amino acids: CASSSRWFGVNTEAFF. The CDR3 nucleotides are TGTGCCAGCAGCTCGCGGTGGTTTGGGGTGAACACTGAAGCTTTCTTT.

V is TRBV11-2 and J is TRBJ2-2, with D possibly being TRBD2 (5 bases). Germline V gene data show CDR1 as SGHAT and CDR2 as FQNNGV. With 5 bases removed from V and 2 bases from J, the gap between germline ends came to 21 bases. CDR3 length equals 18 residues. The CDR3 here is CASSPRVVGGLNTGELFF. The CDR3 nucleotides are TGTGCCAGCAGCCCCCGGGTTGTTGGCGGGCTAAACACCGGGGAGCTGTTTTTT.

The rearrangement joins TRBV7-2 to TRBJ1-1, with D tentatively TRBD1 (6 bases). This CDR3 region has 15 residues. Germline assignment: CDR1 SGHTA and CDR2 FQGNSA. V shed 5 bases and J shed 1 base, with 14 bases lying between them. The CDR3 sequence: CASSPGGPGNTEAFF. The CDR3 DNA is TGTGCCAGCAGCCCGGGGGGCCCGGGGAACACTGAAGCTTTCTTT. The entire variable domain, with the rest obtained from reference TRBV7-2 and TRBJ1-1, is as follows: GAGVSQSPSNKVTEKGKDVELRCDPISGHTALYWYRQSLGQGLEFLIYFQGNSAPDKSGLPSDRFSAERTGGSVSTLTIQRTQQEDSAVYLCASSPGGPGNTEAFFGQGTRLTVV.

V and J are TRBV7-6 and TRBJ2-5, with 9 bases identical to TRBD1. The trim removed 5 bases at V and 4 bases at J, leaving 5 bases unmatched. This CDR3 spans 14 amino acids. CDR1 and CDR2 from the germline V gene are SGHVS and FNYEAQ. For the CDR3, the DNA is TGTGCCAGCAGCCCCTTGACAGGGGGAGAGACCCAGTACTTC. It is translated as CASSPLTGGETQYF.

Only a few counts were recorded for this clone. The chain is built from TRBV28 and TRBJ1-2, with no clear D. Germline CDR1 reads MDHEN; CDR2 reads SYDVKM. The CDR3 runs to 14 residues. Trimming took off 7 bases at V and 4 bases at J, with 16 bases between the two ends. Here the CDR3 reads CASTPLPGAYGYTF. The DNA for the CDR3 is TGTGCCAGCACCCCTCTTCCAGGAGCCTATGGCTACACCTTC.

This clone appeared a single time. The chain carries TRBV2 and TRBJ1-2; no firm D call. The ends were cut back, 7 bases at V and 4 bases at J, with 16 bases in the middle. Per the germline V gene, CDR1 is SNHLY and CDR2 is FYNNEI. The length of the CDR3 is 14 residues. CDR3 amino acids: CASTSYPGGYGYTF. The CDR3 nucleotides read TGTGCCAGCACCAGCTACCCGGGAGGCTATGGCTACACCTTC.

The chain joins TRBV6-6 to TRBJ1-2, with D tentatively TRBD1 (6 bases). Trimming pared 5 bases from V and 4 bases from J, leaving 11 bases between. Germline-derived CDR1 and CDR2 are MNHNY and SVGAGI (reference sequence). The CDR3 runs 13 residues. The CDR3: CASSRGGFYGYTF. CDR3 bases: TGTGCCAGCAGTAGGGGGGGCTTCTATGGCTACACCTTC.

This chain links TRBV2 with TRBJ1-4; D is unclear. The CDR3 covers 12 residues. CDR1 and CDR2 (germline): SNHLY, FYNNEI. V was trimmed by 2 bases and J by 11 bases, leaving 9 bases between them. The CDR3 DNA follows: TGTGCCAGCAGTGAAATCAATCCCAAACTGTTTTTT. Translated: CASSEINPKLFF.

This chain joins TRBV7-3 and TRBJ2-6, with unresolved D. This CDR3 is 18 amino acids long. Germline lookup yields CDR1 SGHTA and CDR2 FQGTGA. The ends were cut back, 0 bases at V and 0 bases at J, with 12 bases in the middle. CDR3 protein: CASSLTVYGFSGANVLTF. The CDR3 DNA reads TGTGCCAGCAGCTTAACGGTCTATGGTTTCTCTGGGGCCAACGTCCTGACTTTC.

V is TRBV28 and J is TRBJ2-6; 11 positions match TRBD1. J was trimmed by 0 bases and V by 6 bases; bases with no gene match: 13. Germline CDR1 MDHEN, CDR2 SYDVKM. The CDR3 sequence is 20 residues long. Here the CDR3 DNA reads TGTGCCAGCAGCGCCAGGGGGGACAGGGGGGCGCTCTCTGGGGCCAACGTCCTGACTTTC. Its translation is CASSARGDRGALSGANVLTF.

The CDR3 DNA sequence: TGTGCCAGCAGCGCCAACTATGGGGCCTACGAGCAGTACTTC. Residues: CASSANYGAYEQYF. The genes are TRBV9 and TRBJ2-7; D not certain. Trimming took off 3 bases at V and 2 bases at J, with 12 bases between the two ends. Germline CDR1 reads SGDLS; CDR2 reads YYNGEE. The CDR3 contains 14 residues.

CDR3 loop: CASSLRRADYGYTF. The CDR3 nucleotides are TGTGCCAGCAGCTTACGGCGGGCGGACTATGGCTACACCTTC. V usage is TRBV7-9 and J usage is TRBJ1-2; D is undetermined. The germline V gene has CDR1 SEHNR and CDR2 FQNEAQ (reference sequence). Trimming pared 2 bases from V and 3 bases from J, leaving 10 bases between. The CDR3 consists of 14 residues.

The chain combines TRBV4-2 with TRBJ2-5, with 11 positions matching TRBD2. With 2 bases clipped from V and 3 bases from J, the junction kept 8 bases outside the gene matches. Germline CDR1 reads LGHNA; CDR2 reads YNFKEQ. The CDR3 contains 17 residues. The DNA of the CDR3 is TGTGCCAGCAGCCAACTCCCCCTACTAGCGGGGGAAGAGACCCAGTACTTC. Its protein is CASSQLPLLAGEETQYF.

The chain couples TRBV7-3 to TRBJ1-2; D not resolved. The CDR3 is made up of 13 amino acids. Germline CDR1 is SGHTA and CDR2 is FQGTGA. The V gene lost 3 bases and the J gene lost 8 bases, with 13 bases spanning the gap. CDR3 amino acids: CASSFVGTYGYTF. Written as DNA, the CDR3 is TGTGCCAGCAGCTTTGTGGGCACTTACGGCTACACCTTC.

The chain employs TRBV5-1 and TRBJ2-5, with 14 positions matching TRBD2. Germline V gives CDR1 SGHRS, CDR2 YFSETQ. Trimming took 4 bases from V and 5 from J; bases not matched to a gene: 7. CDR3 length equals 16 residues. CDR3 sequence (DNA): TGCGCCAGCAGCGACGGGACTAGCGGGGGTCGGGAGACCCAGTACTTC. It translates to CASSDGTSGGRETQYF.

On this clone: The junction and the germline gene differ at one end; a read error may be behind it. The V call is TRBV11-2, the J call TRBJ1-2; TRBD1 aligns across 8 bases. Germline V gene data show CDR1 as SGHAT and CDR2 as FQNNGV. The CDR3 length is 14 residues. For the CDR3, the DNA is TGTGCCAGCAGGCTACCGGGACAGGATTCGTCGGTTGGGTTC. This sequence encodes CASRLPGQDSSVGF.

The V gene is TRBV4-3, the J gene TRBJ1-6, with 9 positions matching TRBD1. The length of the CDR3 is 16 residues. The V gene's germline CDR1 is LGHNA and CDR2 YSLEER. V shed 0 bases and J 7 bases; nucleotides not matched to a gene: 4. The CDR3 DNA is TGCGCCAGCAGCCAAGATAGGGACAGGGTGAATTCACCCCTCCACTTT. Translated, it gives CASSQDRDRVNSPLHF.

This clone was detected a few times. The chain has TRBV28 and TRBJ1-1, with D hard to call. Trimming removed 3 bases at V and 2 bases at J, with 16 bases between. The CDR3 runs 16 residues. Germline CDR1 and CDR2: MDHEN and SYDVKM. The CDR3 DNA sequence: TGTGCCAGCAGTTTGTTCGGGCAGGCCGGAAACACTGAAGCTTTCTTT. Its protein is CASSLFGQAGNTEAFF.

The rearrangement uses TRBV7-2 and TRBJ1-1; no firm D call. CDR3 size: 14 residues. V lost 4 bases and J lost 4, with 13 bases in between. Germline V gives CDR1 SGHTA, CDR2 FQGNSA. The chain's CDR3 is CASSSRQRTTEAFF. CDR3 coding DNA: TGTGCCAGCAGCTCCCGACAACGGACCACTGAAGCTTTCTTT.

This sequence joins TRBV2 and TRBJ1-1, with D unclear. V was pared by 6 bases and J by 0 bases, with 5 bases between. CDR3 length equals 12 residues. Germline CDR1 reads SNHLY; CDR2 reads FYNNEI. CDR3 loop: CASRVMNTEAFF. CDR3 nucleotide sequence: TGTGCCAGCAGAGTAATGAACACTGAAGCTTTCTTT.

Only a few counts were recorded for this clone. V usage is TRBV19 and J usage is TRBJ1-1; no clear D gene. Trimming shortened V by 8 bases and J by 0 bases, and 10 bases separated the two germline ends. Germline V lookup: CDR1 LNHDA, CDR2 SQIVND (reference sequence). The CDR3 spans 13 residues. The CDR3 spells CASRVSLNTEAFF. In DNA, the CDR3 is TGTGCCAGTCGGGTCAGCCTGAACACTGAAGCTTTCTTT. Variable domain in full (rest from reference TRBV19 and TRBJ1-1): DGGITQSPKYLFRKEGQNVTLSCEQNLNHDAMYWYRQDPGQGLRLIYYSQIVNDFQKGDIAEGYSVSREKKESFPLTVTSAQKNPTAFYLCASRVSLNTEAFFGQGTRLTVV.

The V and J genes are TRBV7-9 and TRBJ2-1; 9 positions agree with TRBD2. The V segment lost 5 bases and the J segment 7 bases; nucleotides outside the gene matches: 12. CDR1 and CDR2 from the germline V gene are SEHNR and FQNEAQ (reference sequence). The CDR3 consists of 16 residues. For the CDR3, the DNA is TGTGCCAGCAGCGACGTTGGCGGGGGGGCCAGTAATGAGCAGTTCTTC. As protein: CASSDVGGGASNEQFF.

A note on this clone: The sample carries other DNA sequences with the same CDR3. This chain links TRBV7-2 with TRBJ2-5; D is unclear. The CDR3 extends over 13 amino acids. Trimming removed 3 bases from V and 4 bases from J, with 9 bases in between. Germline-derived CDR1 and CDR2 are SGHTA and FQGNSA. For the CDR3, the DNA is TGTGCCAGCAGCTTTACCGGCGGAGAGACCCAGTACTTC. It codes for CASSFTGGETQYF.

This chain connects TRBV7-8 to TRBJ2-7, with D possibly being TRBD1 (5 bases). V shed 3 bases and J shed 0 bases, with 9 bases lying between them. The CDR3 totals 14 residues. Germline CDR1 and CDR2: SGHVS and FQNEAQ. Here the CDR3 reads CASSFSTGSYEQYF. The CDR3 DNA reads TGTGCCAGCAGCTTCTCCACAGGCTCCTACGAGCAGTACTTC.

This chain joins TRBV5-6 and TRBJ2-7; perhaps D is TRBD1 or TRBD2 (6 bases each). The CDR3 is made up of 14 amino acids. The germline V gene encodes CDR1 SGHDT and CDR2 YYEEEE. V dropped 0 bases and J dropped 2 bases, with 9 bases sitting between them. CDR3 in amino acids: CASSLAGAPYEQYF. In DNA form, the CDR3 reads TGTGCCAGCAGCTTGGCGGGGGCACCCTACGAGCAGTACTTC.

V is TRBV9 and J is TRBJ1-3; no clear D. From germline, CDR1 is SGDLS and CDR2 YYNGEE. With 6 bases removed from V and 0 bases from J, the gap between germline ends came to 7 bases. This CDR3 has 13 residues. CDR3 loop: CASTPDSGNTIYF. CDR3 sequence (DNA): TGTGCCAGCACCCCCGACTCTGGAAACACCATATATTTT.

This clone was detected a few times. V gene TRBV2 combines with J gene TRBJ1-5; D gene unclear. CDR3 size: 13 residues. Germline lookup yields CDR1 SNHLY and CDR2 FYNNEI. Trimming pared 5 bases from V and 4 bases from J, leaving 9 bases between. The CDR3 sequence is CASSTRSNQPQHF. Written as DNA, the CDR3 is TGTGCCAGCAGTACTAGGAGTAATCAGCCCCAGCATTTT.